The clone carrying this TCR beta chain turned up a few times. Antigen unknown. This sample was taken from a study of CD8 T cells in ankylosing spondylitis. The TCR beta libraries were generated through quantitative 5'-RACE incorporating molecular barcodes. From the 5' RACE reads, TCRdb called clonotypes with MiXCR, one entry per CDR3 protein. Here the sample spans over 450,000 distinct CDR3 sequences, roughly an eighth being singletons. Overall study results and limits: Ankylosing spondylitis blood appeared to be characterized by a TCR beta motif of eight or nine highly homologous variants. Disease-linked clones were reportedly significantly enriched in matched ankylosing spondylitis synovial fluid. In peripheral blood, disease-linked CD8+ clones occurred at relatively low frequencies.

This CDR3 has 13 residues. The J segment lost 9 bases and the V segment lost 5 bases, leaving 7 bases of the junction unmatched. The germline CDR1 and CDR2 sequences are DFQATT and SNEGSKA (reference sequence). This clonotype originated in a male donor with ankylosing spondylitis. V and J are TRBV20-1 and TRBJ2-1, with 10 bases fitting TRBD2. Sequencing was performed on blood, either unsorted or a sorted T cell fraction (not recorded which). CDR3 region: CSAPAGGPGEQFF. As DNA, the CDR3 is TGCAGTGCTCCAGCGGGAGGGCCGGGTGAGCAGTTCTTC.